This entry concerns a single TCR beta chain. Its antigen remains unidentified. PCR employed 60 Vbeta and 13 Jbeta primers. TCRdb's copy holds only in-frame clones and misses some; the assay was immunoSEQ multiplex PCR. This table holds some 84,000 clones, approximately 78% found once. The source of the sample is a study of cytomegalovirus exposure and HLA in healthy donors. The donors gave bone marrow, and they were healthy. Donors had nominal health at sampling but likely had unrecorded immune exposures. Study-wide points: Immune exposure was documented only through CMV serostatus.

V dropped 0 bases and J dropped 3; count of bases not matched to a gene: 7. Germline CDR1 is SGDLS and CDR2 is YYNGEE. This CDR3 spans 16 amino acids. Sequenced input: PBMCs. V is TRBV9 and J is TRBJ2-5, with TRBD2 matching over 8 bases. This clonotype was sampled from a male donor in good health and CMV-seropositive. Here the CDR3 reads CASSVDGSGIKETQYF. The CDR3 DNA follows: TGTGCCAGCAGCGTAGATGGTAGCGGGATAAAAGAGACCCAGTACTTC.